Shown below are 14 T cell receptor beta chains from a single sample sequenced in a study of blood T cell repertoires in COVID-19. This table comes from immunoSEQ multiplex PCR, and its TCRdb copy is limited to in-frame clones, with some not included. The sample contains under 250,000 clones, around 86% of which appear only once. Sequencing input: peripheral blood. These receptor sequences come from an elderly woman with COVID-19, enrolled during active disease.

CDR3 residues: CASSQSRGTATNEKLFF. The CDR3 bases are TGTGCCAGCAGTCAGTCTCGGGGGACCGCAACTAATGAAAAACTGTTTTTT. This chain links TRBV6-6 with TRBJ1-4; weak D call: TRBD1 (5 bases). The CDR3 is 17 residues long. The V gene's germline CDR1 is MNHNY and CDR2 SVGAGI (reference sequence). V lost 5 bases and J 0 bases, leaving 16 bases between the germline ends.

The chain joins TRBV6-5 to TRBJ1-3; D remains unclear. Looked up from germline, CDR1 is MNHEY and CDR2 is SVGAGI. The V gene lost 6 bases and the J gene lost 3 bases, with 9 bases spanning the gap. This CDR3 is built from 13 residues. Here the CDR3 reads CASRPSGGNTIYF. The DNA of the CDR3 is TGTGCCAGCAGACCCTCAGGTGGAAACACCATATATTTT.

The V gene is TRBV28, the J gene TRBJ2-5; no reliable D call. CDR1 MDHEN and CDR2 SYDVKM come from the germline V gene. The V and J ends lost 2 bases and 4 bases respectively, with 8 bases between them. CDR3 length equals 13 residues. The CDR3 nucleotides read TGTGCCAGCAGTTTAATTAGTCCAGAGACCCAGTACTTC. It specifies CASSLISPETQYF.

The chain recombines TRBV3-1 (or the pseudogene TRBV3-2) with TRBJ2-5; D is undetermined. With 0 bases removed from V and 2 bases from J, the gap between germline ends came to 10 bases. Per germline, CDR1 LGHDT and CDR2 YNNKEL (reference sequence). The CDR3 is 15 amino acids. The CDR3, as DNA: TGTGCCAGCAGCCAAGATCTCGCGATGCAAGAGACCCAGTACTTC. It is translated as CASSQDLAMQETQYF.

In this sample, this clone turned up once. The chain joins TRBV7-9 to TRBJ2-4; 7 nucleotides line up with TRBD1. Germline V lookup: CDR1 SEHNR, CDR2 FQNEAQ (reference sequence). The trim removed 2 bases at V and 7 bases at J, leaving 5 bases unmatched. This CDR3 region has 14 residues. The CDR3 spells CASSLRGGNNIQYF. The CDR3 nucleotides are TGTGCCAGCAGCTTAAGAGGGGGCAACAACATTCAGTACTTC.

To note about this clone: One end of the junction is discordant with germline, which a read error may explain. The same CDR3 also results from other DNA sequences found in this sample. The V call is TRBV15, the J call TRBJ1-2, with D perhaps matching TRBD1 (5 bases). Germline V lookup: CDR1 LNHNV, CDR2 YYDKDF (reference sequence). The CDR3 covers 17 residues. CDR3 loop: CATSTTSLPGTRKGYTF. The CDR3, as DNA: TGCGCCACCAGCACCACCTCGCTACCCGGGACTAGGAAGGGCTACACCTTC.

CDR3 region: CSVEDPDRPYGYTF. For the CDR3, the DNA is TGCAGCGTTGAAGATCCCGACAGACCCTATGGCTACACCTTC. V gene TRBV29-1 combines with J gene TRBJ1-2, with D maybe TRBD1 (5 bases). The germline CDR1 and CDR2 sequences are SQVTM and ANQGSEA. This CDR3 has 14 amino acids. V was pared by 0 bases and J by 4 bases, with 12 bases between.

CDR3: CASSLGTGYDYGYTF. CDR3 nucleotide sequence: TGTGCCAGCAGCTTGGGGACAGGGTATGACTATGGCTACACCTTC. The V and J genes are TRBV7-9 and TRBJ1-2; 9 nucleotides match TRBD1. The CDR3 is 15 residues long. With V trimmed by 3 bases and J by 3 bases, 5 bases remained unmatched. Germline CDR1 is SEHNR and CDR2 is FQNEAQ (reference sequence). The entire variable domain, with the rest obtained from reference TRBV7-9 and TRBJ1-2, is as follows: DTGVSQNPRHKITKRGQNVTFRCDPISEHNRLYWYRQTLGQGPEFLTYFQNEAQLEKSRLLSDRFSAERPKGSFSTLEIQRTEQGDSAMYLCASSLGTGYDYGYTFGSGTRLTVV.

The chain links TRBV6-5 to TRBJ2-1; D possibly corresponds to TRBD1 (5 bases). V lost 2 bases and J 7 bases, leaving 18 bases between the germline ends. The CDR3 runs 16 residues. CDR1 is MNHEY, CDR2 SVGAGI, per germline. The DNA of the CDR3 is TGTGCCAGCAGTTACAGACGACAGAGAAATGAAAATGAGCAGTTCTTC. Residues: CASSYRRQRNENEQFF.

The chain is built from TRBV28 and TRBJ2-3; 9 bases are shared with TRBD1. This CDR3 has 15 amino acids. J gave up 6 bases and V 5 bases, and 9 bases lay outside the gene matches. Germline V gene lookup returns CDR1 MDHEN and CDR2 SYDVKM. CDR3: CASSGTGQGADTQYF. CDR3 coding DNA: TGTGCCAGCAGTGGTACGGGACAGGGAGCCGATACGCAGTATTTT.

This clone appeared many times. This chain joins TRBV27 and TRBJ1-6; no firm D call. Germline loops: CDR1 MNHEY, CDR2 SMNVEV (reference sequence). The CDR3 has 15 residues. V was trimmed by 7 bases and J by 4 bases, leaving 14 bases between them. The CDR3 nucleotides read TGTGCCAGCAAGTTAGACGGGAATTATAATTCACCCCTCCACTTT. Translation: CASKLDGNYNSPLHF.

In this sample, this clone turned up once. The J gene is TRBJ1-4, the V gene TRBV5-6; D is uncertain. The CDR3 consists of 13 residues. The V gene lost 2 bases and the J gene lost 5 bases, with 7 bases spanning the gap. In germline, CDR1 is SGHDT, CDR2 YYEEEE. CDR3 sequence reads: CASSLSRNEKLFF. The CDR3 DNA reads as TGTGCCAGCAGCTTATCCAGAAATGAAAAACTGTTTTTT.

The chain carries TRBV7-8 and TRBJ2-5; D not certain. V was trimmed by 4 bases and J by 2 bases, leaving 8 bases between them. The CDR3 totals 13 residues. Germline assignment: CDR1 SGHVS and CDR2 FQNEAQ. The CDR3 sequence is CASSWAQQETQYF. In nucleotides, the CDR3 is TGTGCCAGCAGCTGGGCACAGCAAGAGACCCAGTACTTC.

The chain joins TRBV5-1 to TRBJ2-5; 15 bases align to TRBD2. Germline CDR1 reads SGHRS; CDR2 reads YFSETQ. V lost 2 bases, J lost 1 base, and 6 bases stayed unmatched. The CDR3 runs to 18 residues. This CDR3 reads CASSFRGLAGGSQETQYF. The DNA of the CDR3 is TGCGCCAGCAGCTTTCGGGGACTAGCGGGGGGAAGCCAAGAGACCCAGTACTTC.